The present T cell receptor beta chain was sequenced within a study of T cells in Graves' hyperthyroidism and ophthalmopathy. What was amplified from RNA transcripts were TCR beta CDR3 regions. In the first-round RT-PCR of the TCR CDR3, the HTBI primer set was used. TCRdb passed the multiplex PCR reads through MiXCR, listing each CDR3 protein once. This sample has approximately 400,000 distinct CDR3 sequences, with 13% found just once. CDR1 and CDR2 from the germline V gene are SGHRS and YFSETQ. The length of the CDR3 is 16 residues. V shed 4 bases, J shed 0 bases, and the junction held 9 bases outside the gene matches. This clonotype was counted at least ten times. What it recognizes is unknown. Study-level findings and limits: In the blood, most expanded thyroid clonotypes above 0.001 appeared as well.

The sequence was collected from a man aged 30 to 45 with Graves' hyperthyroidism that later progressed to Graves' ophthalmopathy. The chain couples TRBV5-1 to TRBJ1-2, with 7 nucleotides matching TRBD1. Material: blood. CDR3 nucleotide sequence: TGCGCCAGCAGCATCGGGACAGACAACACTAACTATGGCTACACCTTC. This translates into CASSIGTDNTNYGYTF.